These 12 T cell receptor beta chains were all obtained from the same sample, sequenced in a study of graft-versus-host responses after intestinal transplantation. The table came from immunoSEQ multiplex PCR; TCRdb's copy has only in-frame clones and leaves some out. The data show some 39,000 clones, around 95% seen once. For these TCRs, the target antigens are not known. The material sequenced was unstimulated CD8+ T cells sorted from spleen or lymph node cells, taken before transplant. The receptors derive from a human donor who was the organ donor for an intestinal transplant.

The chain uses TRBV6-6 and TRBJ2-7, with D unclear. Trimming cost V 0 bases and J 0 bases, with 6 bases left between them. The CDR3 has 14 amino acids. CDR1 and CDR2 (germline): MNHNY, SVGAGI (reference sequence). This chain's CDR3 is CASSYSNPSYEQYF. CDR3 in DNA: TGTGCCAGCAGTTACTCGAATCCCTCCTACGAGCAGTACTTC.

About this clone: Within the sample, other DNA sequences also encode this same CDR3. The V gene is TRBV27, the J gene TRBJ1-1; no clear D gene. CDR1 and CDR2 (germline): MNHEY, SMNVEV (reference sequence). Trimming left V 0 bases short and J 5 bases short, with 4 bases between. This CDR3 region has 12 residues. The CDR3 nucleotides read TGTGCCAGCAGTTTATCCGGTACTGAAGCTTTCTTT. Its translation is CASSLSGTEAFF.

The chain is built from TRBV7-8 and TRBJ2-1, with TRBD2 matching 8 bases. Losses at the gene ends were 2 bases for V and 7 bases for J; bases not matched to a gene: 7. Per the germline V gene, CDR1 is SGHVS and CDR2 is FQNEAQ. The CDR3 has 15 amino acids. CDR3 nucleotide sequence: TGTGCCAGCAGCTTATTTTCGGGAGGGGGAAATGAGCAGTTCTTC. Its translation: CASSLFSGGGNEQFF.

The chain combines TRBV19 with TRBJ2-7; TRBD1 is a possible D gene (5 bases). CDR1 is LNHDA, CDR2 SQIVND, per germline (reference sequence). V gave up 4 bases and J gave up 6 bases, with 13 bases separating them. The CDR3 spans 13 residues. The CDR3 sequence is CASSTTQGREQYF. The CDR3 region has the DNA TGTGCCAGTAGTACAACTCAGGGTCGCGAGCAGTACTTC. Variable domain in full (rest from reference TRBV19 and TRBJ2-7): DGGITQSPKYLFRKEGQNVTLSCEQNLNHDAMYWYRQDPGQGLRLIYYSQIVNDFQKGDIAEGYSVSREKKESFPLTVTSAQKNPTAFYLCASSTTQGREQYFGPGTRLTVT.

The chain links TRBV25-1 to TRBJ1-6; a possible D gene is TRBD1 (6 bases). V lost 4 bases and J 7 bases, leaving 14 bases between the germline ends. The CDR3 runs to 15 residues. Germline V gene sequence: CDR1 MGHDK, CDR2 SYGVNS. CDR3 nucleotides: TGTGCCAGCAGTGGGGTGACAGGACCCAATTCACCCCTCCACTTT. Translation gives CASSGVTGPNSPLHF. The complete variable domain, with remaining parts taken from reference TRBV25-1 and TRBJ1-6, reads EADIYQTPRYLVIGTGKKITLECSQTMGHDKMYWYQQDPGMELHLIHYSYGVNSTEKGDLSSESTVSRIRTEHFPLTLESARPSHTSQYLCASSGVTGPNSPLHFGNGTRLTVT.

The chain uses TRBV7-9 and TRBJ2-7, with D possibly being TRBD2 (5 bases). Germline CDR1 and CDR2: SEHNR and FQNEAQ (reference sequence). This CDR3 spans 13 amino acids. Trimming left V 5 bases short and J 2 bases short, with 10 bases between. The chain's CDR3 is CASSMKRAYEQYF. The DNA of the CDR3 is TGTGCCAGCAGCATGAAGAGGGCCTACGAGCAGTACTTC. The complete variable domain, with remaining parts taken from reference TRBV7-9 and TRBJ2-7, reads DTGVSQNPRHKITKRGQNVTFRCDPISEHNRLYWYRQTLGQGPEFLTYFQNEAQLEKSRLLSDRFSAERPKGSFSTLEIQRTEQGDSAMYLCASSMKRAYEQYFGPGTRLTVT.

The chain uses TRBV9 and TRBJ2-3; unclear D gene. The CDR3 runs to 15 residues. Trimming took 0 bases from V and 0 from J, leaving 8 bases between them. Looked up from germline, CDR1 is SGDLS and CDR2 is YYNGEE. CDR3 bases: TGTGCCAGCAGCGTAGAAAGGACGAGCACAGATACGCAGTATTTT. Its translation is CASSVERTSTDTQYF. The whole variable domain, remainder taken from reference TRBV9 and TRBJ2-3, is DSGVTQTPKHLITATGQRVTLRCSPRSGDLSVYWYQQSLDQGLQFLIQYYNGEERAKGNILERFSAQQFPDLHSELNLSSLELGDSALYFCASSVERTSTDTQYFGPGTRLTVL.

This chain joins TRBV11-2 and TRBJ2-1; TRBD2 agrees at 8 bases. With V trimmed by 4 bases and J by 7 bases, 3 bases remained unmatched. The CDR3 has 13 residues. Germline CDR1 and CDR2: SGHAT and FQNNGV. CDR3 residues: CASSWGLGNEQFF. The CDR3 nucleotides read TGTGCCAGCAGCTGGGGACTAGGTAATGAGCAGTTCTTC.

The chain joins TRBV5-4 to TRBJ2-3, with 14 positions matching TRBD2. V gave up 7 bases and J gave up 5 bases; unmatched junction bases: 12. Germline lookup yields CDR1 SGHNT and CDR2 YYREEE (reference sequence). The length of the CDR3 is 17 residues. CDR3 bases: TGTGCCAGCCGCAGAGGGACTAGCGGGGGAGGGCAAGATACGCAGTATTTT. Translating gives CASRRGTSGGGQDTQYF.

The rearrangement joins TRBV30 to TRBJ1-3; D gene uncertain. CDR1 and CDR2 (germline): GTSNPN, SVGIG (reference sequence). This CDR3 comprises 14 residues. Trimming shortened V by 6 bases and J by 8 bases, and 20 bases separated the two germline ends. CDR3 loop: CACESVRVVHTIYF. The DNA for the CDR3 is TGTGCCTGCGAGAGTGTACGGGTCGTCCACACCATATATTTT.

This CDR3 reads CASSLVLAGGPIDTGELFF. The DNA for the CDR3 is TGTGCCAGCAGCTTAGTCCTGGCGGGGGGCCCTATCGACACCGGGGAGCTGTTTTTT. V is TRBV7-8 and J is TRBJ2-2; TRBD2 agrees at 8 bases. Germline CDR1 is SGHVS and CDR2 is FQNEAQ. The CDR3 covers 19 residues. The junction had 13 bases not matched to a gene; V was cut back by 1 base and J by 3 bases.

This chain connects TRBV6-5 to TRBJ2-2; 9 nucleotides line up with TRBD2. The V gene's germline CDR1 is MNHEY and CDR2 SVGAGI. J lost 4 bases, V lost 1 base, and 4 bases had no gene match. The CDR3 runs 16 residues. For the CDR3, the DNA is TGTGCCAGCAGTTACTTCTTAGCGGGAGCCACCGGGGAGCTGTTTTTT. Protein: CASSYFLAGATGELFF.